A selection of T cell receptor beta chains follows, all from one sample in a study of CD8 T cells in ankylosing spondylitis. TCRdb analysed the 5' RACE reads with MiXCR anew, one entry per CDR3 protein. The table records more than 250,000 distinct CDR3 sequences, about 9.9% of them present only once. Material for sequencing was blood, either unsorted or a sorted T cell fraction (not recorded which). These TCRs come from a female donor with ankylosing spondylitis or in good health (not recorded which). The CDR3 runs from the conserved cysteine through the conserved F or W. Fields, in order: D gene, J gene, clone size, V gene, CDR3 protein, CDR3 DNA. A D gene is named only where the DNA matches it firmly. Clone size appears in some rows only: once, few, many, or a class for an expanded clone.

>TRBD2|TRBJ2-1|few|TRBV29-1
CSAPRVSWTSGRQSSYNEQFF
TGCAGCGCCCCCCGAGTCAGCTGGACTAGCGGGAGGCAAAGCTCCTACAATGAGCAGTTCTTC
>-|TRBJ2-2|few|TRBV30
CAWSIGPLLTGELFF
TGTGCCTGGAGTATCGGCCCCCTCTTGACCGGGGAGCTGTTTTTT
>TRBD1|TRBJ1-4|once|TRBV27
CASSPQGINTEKLFF
TGTGCCAGCAGTCCACAGGGGATTAATACTGAAAAACTGTTTTTT
>-|TRBJ1-6|many|TRBV19
CASGSLTENNSPLHF
TGTGCCAGTGGCAGCCTGACTGAGAATAATTCACCCCTCCACTTT
>TRBD1|TRBJ2-5|many|TRBV24-1
CATSDFGDRASKETQYF
TGTGCCACCAGTGATTTCGGCGACAGGGCATCGAAGGAGACCCAGTACTTC
>-|TRBJ1-6|few|TRBV7-8
CASSLARVGVNSPLHF
TGTGCCAGCAGCTTAGCTCGGGTCGGGGTTAATTCACCCCTCCACTTT
>-|TRBJ2-1|-|TRBV7-2
CASSSSQGKYNEQFF
TGTGCCAGCAGCTCGTCGCAGGGGAAGTACAATGAGCAGTTCTTC
>-|TRBJ1-2|-|TRBV7-9
CARSPEGTPGGYTF
TGTGCCAGAAGCCCCGAAGGGACACCTGGGGGCTACACCTTC
>TRBD1|TRBJ1-1|few|TRBV7-6
CASSSNRGLSEAFF
TGTGCCAGCAGCTCAAACAGGGGGCTCTCTGAAGCTTTCTTT
>TRBD2|TRBJ2-1|many|TRBV29-1
CSGQRGISYNEQFF
TGCAGCGGCCAGCGGGGTATTTCCTACAATGAGCAGTTCTTC
>-|TRBJ2-1|many|TRBV20-1
CSARDLTGTNEQFF
TGCAGTGCTAGAGATCTCACAGGGACGAATGAGCAGTTCTTC
>-|TRBJ1-2|many|TRBV5-1
CASSHGGGEYGYTF
TGCGCCAGCAGCCACGGAGGAGGGGAATATGGCTACACCTTC
>TRBD1|TRBJ2-1|few|TRBV5-1
CASSLGLTGAVYNEQFF
TGCGCCAGCAGCTTGGGACTTACAGGGGCGGTCTACAATGAGCAGTTCTTC
>-|TRBJ2-3|many|TRBV10-3
CAISGGATTGTDTQYF
TGTGCCATCAGTGGCGGAGCCACCACTGGCACAGATACGCAGTATTTT
>-|TRBJ1-1|many|TRBV12-3/TRBV12-4
CASRLDSTNTEAFF
TGTGCCAGCAGGCTGGACAGCACTAACACTGAAGCTTTCTTT
>TRBD1|TRBJ1-6|many|TRBV28
CASSLYPTGSDSPLHF
TGTGCCAGCAGTTTATATCCGACAGGGAGCGATTCACCCCTCCACTTT
>-|TRBJ2-7|many|TRBV6-5
CASSYEREQYF
TGTGCCAGCAGTTACGAGAGGGAGCAGTACTTC
>-|TRBJ1-2|few|TRBV2
CASRRGAIYGYTF
TGTGCCAGCCGCAGGGGAGCGATCTATGGCTACACCTTC
>-|TRBJ2-7|many|TRBV12-3/TRBV12-4
CASSGALGYEQYF
TGTGCCAGCAGTGGAGCGCTCGGGTACGAGCAGTACTTC
>TRBD2|TRBJ2-2|many|TRBV5-1
CATRTSQTGELFF
TGCGCCACACGGACTAGCCAAACCGGGGAGCTGTTTTTT
>-|TRBJ1-1|many|TRBV5-1
CASSLEATQAFF
TGCGCCAGCAGCTTGGAGGCCACCCAAGCTTTCTTT
>-|TRBJ2-1|few|TRBV5-1
CASSLIGVGEQFF
TGCGCCAGCAGCTTGATAGGGGTGGGTGAGCAGTTCTTC
>TRBD1|TRBJ2-1|-|TRBV7-3
CASARDRASYNEQFF
TGTGCCAGCGCCCGGGACAGGGCCTCCTACAATGAGCAGTTCTTC
>-|TRBJ1-2|many|TRBV6-5
CASSYSGADNYGYTF
TGTGCCAGCAGTTATTCAGGGGCCGACAACTATGGCTACACCTTC
>-|TRBJ2-7|-|TRBV14
CASSPEGFSYEQYF
TGTGCCAGCAGCCCCGAAGGATTTTCCTACGAGCAGTACTTC
>TRBD2|TRBJ2-3|many|TRBV4-1
CASSQDMPLPLAGGGRADTQYF
TGCGCCAGCAGCCAAGATATGCCCCTACCACTAGCGGGAGGGGGCCGGGCAGATACGCAGTATTTT
>-|TRBJ2-1|many|TRBV12-3/TRBV12-4
CASSLAVGEQFF
TGTGCCAGCAGTTTAGCTGTGGGAGAGCAGTTCTTC
>TRBD1|TRBJ2-2|many|TRBV15
CATSRIGQGTGELFF
TGTGCCACCAGCAGAATTGGACAGGGGACCGGGGAGCTGTTTTTT
>TRBD2|TRBJ2-3|many|TRBV10-3
CAIRGTSAISTDTQYF
TGTGCCATCAGGGGGACTAGCGCCATCAGCACAGATACGCAGTATTTT
>-|TRBJ1-6|many|TRBV12-3/TRBV12-4
CASSLPLSSPLHF
TGTGCCAGCAGTTTGCCCCTATCTTCACCCCTCCACTTT
>-|TRBJ1-4|many|TRBV4-1
CASSQDREKLFF
TGCGCCAGCAGCCAAGACAGGGAAAAACTGTTTTTT
>-|TRBJ1-1|-|TRBV20-1
CSARGRKGWTEAFF
TGCAGTGCTAGGGGGCGGAAGGGTTGGACTGAAGCTTTCTTT
>-|TRBJ2-1|many|TRBV10-3
CAIKPSSYNEQFF
TGTGCCATCAAGCCAAGCTCCTACAATGAGCAGTTCTTC
>-|TRBJ2-7|many|TRBV4-2
CASSQERDESYEQYF
TGTGCCAGCAGCCAAGAGCGGGACGAGTCCTACGAGCAGTACTTC
>-|TRBJ1-5|once|TRBV14
CASRPQGLSNQPQHF
TGTGCCAGCAGACCACAGGGATTGAGCAATCAGCCCCAGCATTTT
>-|TRBJ2-4|many|TRBV20-1
CSAIGQRNIQYF
TGCAGTGCTATCGGGCAGCGAAACATTCAGTACTTC
>TRBD1|TRBJ2-7|many|TRBV2
CATSFGQGAYEQYF
TGTGCCACCAGTTTCGGCCAGGGGGCCTACGAGCAGTACTTC
>TRBD1|TRBJ2-7|-|TRBV7-6
CASSFRQGDSSYEQYF
TGTGCCAGCAGCTTCCGACAGGGCGATAGCTCCTACGAGCAGTACTTC
>TRBD1|TRBJ1-1|many|TRBV20-1
CSARIDRGWEAFF
TGCAGTGCTAGGATAGACAGGGGATGGGAAGCTTTCTTT
>-|TRBJ2-1|many|TRBV9
CASGKNYNEQFF
TGTGCCAGCGGCAAGAATTACAATGAGCAGTTCTTC
>-|TRBJ2-5|many|TRBV27
CASSPGDRRETQYF
TGTGCCAGCAGTCCAGGGGATAGGCGAGAGACCCAGTACTTC
>TRBD1|TRBJ2-7|many|TRBV5-1
CASSFLIGPGGYEQYF
TGCGCCAGCAGCTTCTTAATTGGCCCAGGGGGCTACGAGCAGTACTTC
>-|TRBJ2-1|-|TRBV5-1
CASSFESLRFEQFF
TGCGCCAGCAGCTTTGAATCATTAAGGTTCGAGCAGTTCTTC
>-|TRBJ1-1|many|TRBV7-2
CASSFAMNTEAFF
TGTGCCAGCAGCTTTGCCATGAACACTGAAGCTTTCTTT
>-|TRBJ2-1|many|TRBV20-1
CSARGVEQFF
TGCAGTGCTAGAGGGGTGGAGCAGTTCTTC
>TRBD1|TRBJ2-1|many|TRBV20-1
CSEGQGAWNEQFF
TGCAGTGAGGGACAGGGGGCGTGGAATGAGCAGTTCTTC
>-|TRBJ2-3|-|TRBV15
CATSNGGWEGTDTQYF
TGTGCCACCAGCAACGGTGGGTGGGAGGGCACAGATACGCAGTATTTT
>-|TRBJ1-1|many|TRBV5-1
CASSLGASPTEAFF
TGCGCCAGCAGCTTGGGGGCGAGTCCCACTGAAGCTTTCTTT
>TRBD2|TRBJ2-7|many|TRBV29-1
CSVLAGSTYEQYF
TGCAGCGTATTAGCGGGATCAACCTACGAGCAGTACTTC
>-|TRBJ2-7|few|TRBV5-5
CASSLEVSMYEQYF
TGTGCCAGCAGCTTGGAGGTCAGCATGTACGAGCAGTACTTC
>-|TRBJ2-5|many|TRBV29-1
CSVEYLEGSTQYF
TGCAGCGTTGAATATTTGGAGGGTTCCACCCAGTACTTC
>-|TRBJ1-5|many|TRBV25-1
CASRGLNNQPQHF
TGTGCCAGCAGAGGCCTAAACAATCAGCCCCAGCATTTT
>TRBD1|TRBJ2-2|many|TRBV10-2
CASINPGQGYTGELFF
TGCGCCAGCATAAACCCGGGACAGGGATACACCGGGGAGCTGTTTTTT
>-|TRBJ1-1|-|TRBV2
CASSEGLGTEAFF
TGTGCCAGCAGTGAAGGCTTGGGCACTGAAGCTTTCTTT
>-|TRBJ2-2|many|TRBV12-3/TRBV12-4
CASSRSDTGELFF
TGTGCCAGCAGTAGATCAGACACCGGGGAGCTGTTTTTT
>-|TRBJ1-5|many|TRBV10-2
CASRLDFNQPQHF
TGCGCCAGCAGGTTAGATTTCAATCAGCCCCAGCATTTT
>TRBD1|TRBJ2-7|few|TRBV24-1
CATSDPRQGSHEQYF
TGTGCCACCAGTGATCCCCGACAGGGGAGCCACGAGCAGTACTTC
>TRBD2|TRBJ2-1|-|TRBV7-3
CASSPGTSGGASEQFF
TGTGCCAGCAGCCCAGGGACTAGCGGGGGGGCCAGTGAGCAGTTCTTC
>-|TRBJ1-6|-|TRBV7-2
CASSPGRGNSHLHF
TGTGCCAGCAGCCCGGGGCGGGGAAATTCACACCTCCACTTT
>-|TRBJ2-7|few|TRBV15
CATSSSPAEQYF
TGTGCCACCAGCAGCTCCCCCGCCGAGCAGTACTTC